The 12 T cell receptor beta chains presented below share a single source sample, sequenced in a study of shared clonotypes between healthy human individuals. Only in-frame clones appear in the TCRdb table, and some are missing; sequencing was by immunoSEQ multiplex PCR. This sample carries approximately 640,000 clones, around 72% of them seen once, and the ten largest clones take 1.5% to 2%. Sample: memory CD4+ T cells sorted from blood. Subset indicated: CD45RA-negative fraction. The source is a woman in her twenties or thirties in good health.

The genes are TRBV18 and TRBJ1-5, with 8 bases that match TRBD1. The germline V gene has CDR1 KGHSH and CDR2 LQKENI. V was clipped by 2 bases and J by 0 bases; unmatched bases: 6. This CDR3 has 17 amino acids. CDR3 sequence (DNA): TGTGCCAGCTCACCAGCCTCAGGGGGCAATAGCAATCAGCCCCAGCATTTT. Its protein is CASSPASGGNSNQPQHF.

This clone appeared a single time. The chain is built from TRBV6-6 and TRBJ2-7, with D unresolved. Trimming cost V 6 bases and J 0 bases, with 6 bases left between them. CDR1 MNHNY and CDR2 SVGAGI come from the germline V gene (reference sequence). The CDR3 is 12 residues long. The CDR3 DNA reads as TGTGCCAGCAGCGGAACCTCCTACGAGCAGTACTTC. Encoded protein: CASSGTSYEQYF.

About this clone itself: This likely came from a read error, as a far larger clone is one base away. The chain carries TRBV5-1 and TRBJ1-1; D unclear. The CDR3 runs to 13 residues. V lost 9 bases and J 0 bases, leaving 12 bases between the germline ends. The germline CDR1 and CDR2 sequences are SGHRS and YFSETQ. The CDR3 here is CATVENLNTEAFF. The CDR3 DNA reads TGCGCCACCGTCGAGAATTTGAACACTGAAGCTTTCTTT.

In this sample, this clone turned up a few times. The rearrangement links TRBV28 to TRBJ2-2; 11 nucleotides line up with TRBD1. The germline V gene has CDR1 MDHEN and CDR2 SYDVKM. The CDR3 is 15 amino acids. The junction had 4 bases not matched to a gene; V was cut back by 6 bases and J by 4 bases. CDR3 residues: CASRAGTGGTGELFF. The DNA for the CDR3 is TGTGCCAGCAGGGCCGGGACAGGGGGCACCGGGGAGCTGTTTTTT.

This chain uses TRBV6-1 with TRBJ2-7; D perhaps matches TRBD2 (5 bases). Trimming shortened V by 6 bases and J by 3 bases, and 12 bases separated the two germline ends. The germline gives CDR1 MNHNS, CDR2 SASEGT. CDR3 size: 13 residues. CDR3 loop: CASRETNLYEQYF. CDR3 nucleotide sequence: TGTGCCAGCAGAGAGACTAATCTCTACGAGCAGTACTTC.

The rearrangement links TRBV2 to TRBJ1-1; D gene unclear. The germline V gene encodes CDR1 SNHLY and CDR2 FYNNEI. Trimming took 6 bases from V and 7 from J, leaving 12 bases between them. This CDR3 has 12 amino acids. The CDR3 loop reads CASRTGRLEAFF. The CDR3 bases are TGTGCCAGCAGGACGGGCAGACTTGAAGCTTTCTTT.

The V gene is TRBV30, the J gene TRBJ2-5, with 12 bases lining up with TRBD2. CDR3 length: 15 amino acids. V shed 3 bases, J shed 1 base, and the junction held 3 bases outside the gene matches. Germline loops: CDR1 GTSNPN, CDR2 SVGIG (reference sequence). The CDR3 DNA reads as TGTGCCTGGAGCCGGACTAGCGGGGTCCAAGAGACCCAGTACTTC. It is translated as CAWSRTSGVQETQYF.

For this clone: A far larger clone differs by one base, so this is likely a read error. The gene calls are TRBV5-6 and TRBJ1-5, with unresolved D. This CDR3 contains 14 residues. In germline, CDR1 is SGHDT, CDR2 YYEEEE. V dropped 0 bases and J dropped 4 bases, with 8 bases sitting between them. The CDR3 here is CASSLAPTNQPQHF. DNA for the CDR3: TGTGCCAGCAGCTTGGCGCCCACTAATCAGCCCCAGCATTTT.

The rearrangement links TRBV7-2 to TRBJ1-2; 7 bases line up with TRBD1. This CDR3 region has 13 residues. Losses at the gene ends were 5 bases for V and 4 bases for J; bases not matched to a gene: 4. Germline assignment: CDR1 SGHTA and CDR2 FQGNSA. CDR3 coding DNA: TGTGCCAGCAGCCCAGCAGGGGGCTATGGCTACACCTTC. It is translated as CASSPAGGYGYTF.

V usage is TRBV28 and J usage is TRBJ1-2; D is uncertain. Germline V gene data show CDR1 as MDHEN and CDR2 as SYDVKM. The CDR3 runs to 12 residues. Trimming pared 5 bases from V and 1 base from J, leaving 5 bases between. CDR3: CASSPLNYGYTF. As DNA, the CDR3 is TGTGCCAGCAGTCCACTTAACTATGGCTACACCTTC.

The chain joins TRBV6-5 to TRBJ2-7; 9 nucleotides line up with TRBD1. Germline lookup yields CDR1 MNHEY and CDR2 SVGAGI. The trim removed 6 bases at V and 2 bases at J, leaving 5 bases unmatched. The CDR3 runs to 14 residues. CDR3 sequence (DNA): TGTGCCAGCAGAACAGACAGGGGGACCTACGAGCAGTACTTC. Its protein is CASRTDRGTYEQYF.

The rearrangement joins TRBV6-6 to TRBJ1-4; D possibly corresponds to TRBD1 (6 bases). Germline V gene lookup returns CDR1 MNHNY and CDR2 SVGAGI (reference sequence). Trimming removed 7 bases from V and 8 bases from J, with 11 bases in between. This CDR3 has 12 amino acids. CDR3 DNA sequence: TGTGCCAGCAAACAGGGAGAGGAAAAACTGTTTTTT. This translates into CASKQGEEKLFF.